Sequencing of this T cell receptor (beta chain) was carried out in a study of T cell responses to AZD1222 COVID-19 vaccine. The study, taken as a whole, reports: Among those given AZD1222, only six or seven were seropositive at baseline. The study found vaccine-associated CD4 TCRs spanning spike, dominant at 160-218 and 743-854.

V shed 7 bases, J shed 4 bases, and the junction held 4 bases outside the gene matches. The CDR3 spans 14 residues. Germline V gene data show CDR1 as SEHNR and CDR2 as FQNEAQ (reference sequence). Sequencing used immunoSEQ multiplex PCR; TCRdb keeps in-frame clones, though not all of them. The data contain about 110,000 clones, roughly 90% of them singletons. On this clone: Its matching antigen is unknown.

V is TRBV7-9 and J is TRBJ1-3; TRBD1 aligns across 10 bases. The receptor's source is an adult who received the AZD1222 COVID-19 vaccine. Sequenced material: peripheral blood, taken 28 days after the second AZD1222 dose. CDR3 residues: CASKTGGIGNTIYF. CDR3 coding DNA: TGTGCCAGCAAGACAGGGGGCATCGGAAACACCATATATTTT.